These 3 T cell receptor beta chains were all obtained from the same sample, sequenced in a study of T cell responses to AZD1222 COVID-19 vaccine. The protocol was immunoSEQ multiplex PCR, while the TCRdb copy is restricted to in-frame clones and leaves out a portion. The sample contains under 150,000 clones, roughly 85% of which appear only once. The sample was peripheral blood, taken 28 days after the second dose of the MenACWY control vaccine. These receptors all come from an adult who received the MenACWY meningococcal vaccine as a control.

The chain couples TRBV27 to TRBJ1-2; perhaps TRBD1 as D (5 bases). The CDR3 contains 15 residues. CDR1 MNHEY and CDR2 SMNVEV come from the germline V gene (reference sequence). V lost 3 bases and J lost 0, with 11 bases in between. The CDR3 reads CASSLFGAANYGYTF. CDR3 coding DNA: TGTGCCAGCAGTTTGTTTGGGGCAGCTAACTATGGCTACACCTTC.

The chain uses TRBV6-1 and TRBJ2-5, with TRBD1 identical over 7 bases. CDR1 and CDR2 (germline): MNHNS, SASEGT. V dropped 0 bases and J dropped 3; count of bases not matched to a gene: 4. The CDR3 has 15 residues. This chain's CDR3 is CASSEAPGQEETQYF. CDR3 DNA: TGTGCCAGCAGTGAAGCCCCCGGACAGGAAGAGACCCAGTACTTC.

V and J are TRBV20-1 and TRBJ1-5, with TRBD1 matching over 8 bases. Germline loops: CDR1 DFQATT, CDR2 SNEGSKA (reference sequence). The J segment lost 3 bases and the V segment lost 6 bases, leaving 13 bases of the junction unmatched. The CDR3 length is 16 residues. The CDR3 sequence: CSASGVAGGFNQPQHF. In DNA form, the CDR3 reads TGCAGTGCCAGTGGAGTGGCAGGGGGCTTCAATCAGCCCCAGCATTTT.